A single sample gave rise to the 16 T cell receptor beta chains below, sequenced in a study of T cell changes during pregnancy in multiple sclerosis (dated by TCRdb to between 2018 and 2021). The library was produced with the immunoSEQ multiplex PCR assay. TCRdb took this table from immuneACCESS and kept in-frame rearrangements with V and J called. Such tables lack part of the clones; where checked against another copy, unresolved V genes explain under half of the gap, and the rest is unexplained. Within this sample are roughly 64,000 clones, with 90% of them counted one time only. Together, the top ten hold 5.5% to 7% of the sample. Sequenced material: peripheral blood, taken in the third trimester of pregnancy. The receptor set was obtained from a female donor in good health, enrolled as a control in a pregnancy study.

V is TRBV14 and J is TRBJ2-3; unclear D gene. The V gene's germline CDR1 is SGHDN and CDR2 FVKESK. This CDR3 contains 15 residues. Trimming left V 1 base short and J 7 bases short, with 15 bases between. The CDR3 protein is CASSQGLRQPHTQYF. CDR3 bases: TGTGCCAGCAGCCAAGGTTTGCGGCAGCCACATACGCAGTATTTT. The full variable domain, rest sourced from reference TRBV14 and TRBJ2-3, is EAGVTQFPSHSVIEKGQTVTLRCDPISGHDNLYWYRRVMGKEIKFLLHFVKESKQDESGMPNNRFLAERTGGTYSTLKVQPAELEDSGVYFCASSQGLRQPHTQYFGPGTRLTVL.

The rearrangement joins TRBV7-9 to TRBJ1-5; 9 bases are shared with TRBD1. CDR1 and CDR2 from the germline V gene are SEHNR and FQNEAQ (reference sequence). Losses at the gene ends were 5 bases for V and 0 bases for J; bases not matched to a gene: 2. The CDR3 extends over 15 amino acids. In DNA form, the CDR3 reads TGTGCCAGCAGCCAGGACAGGGGTAGCAATCAGCCCCAGCATTTT. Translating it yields CASSQDRGSNQPQHF.

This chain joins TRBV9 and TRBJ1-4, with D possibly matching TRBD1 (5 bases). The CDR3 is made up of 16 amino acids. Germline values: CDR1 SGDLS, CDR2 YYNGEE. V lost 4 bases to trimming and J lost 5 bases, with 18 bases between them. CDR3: CASSSSPETGNEKLFF. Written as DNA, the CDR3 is TGTGCCAGCAGCTCTAGTCCAGAAACAGGAAATGAAAAACTGTTTTTT. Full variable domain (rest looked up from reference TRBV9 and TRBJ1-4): DSGVTQTPKHLITATGQRVTLRCSPRSGDLSVYWYQQSLDQGLQFLIQYYNGEERAKGNILERFSAQQFPDLHSELNLSSLELGDSALYFCASSSSPETGNEKLFFGSGTQLSVL.

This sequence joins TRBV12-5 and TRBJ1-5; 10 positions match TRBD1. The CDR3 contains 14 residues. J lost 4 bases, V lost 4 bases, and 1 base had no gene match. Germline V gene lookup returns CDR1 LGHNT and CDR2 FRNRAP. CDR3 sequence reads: CASGWDRGNQPQHF. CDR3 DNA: TGTGCTAGTGGTTGGGACAGGGGAAATCAGCCCCAGCATTTT.

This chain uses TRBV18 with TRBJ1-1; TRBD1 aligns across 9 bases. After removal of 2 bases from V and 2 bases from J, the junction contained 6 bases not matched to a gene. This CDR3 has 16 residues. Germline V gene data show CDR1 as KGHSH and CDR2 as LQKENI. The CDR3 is CASSPFGQGLNTEAFF. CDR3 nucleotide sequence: TGTGCCAGCTCACCATTCGGACAGGGGCTAAACACTGAAGCTTTCTTT.

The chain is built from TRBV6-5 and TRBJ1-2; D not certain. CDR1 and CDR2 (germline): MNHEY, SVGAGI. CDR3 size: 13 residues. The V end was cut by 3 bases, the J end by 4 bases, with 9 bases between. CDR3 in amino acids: CASSYTTGYGYTF. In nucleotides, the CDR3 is TGTGCCAGCAGTTATACGACGGGCTATGGCTACACCTTC.

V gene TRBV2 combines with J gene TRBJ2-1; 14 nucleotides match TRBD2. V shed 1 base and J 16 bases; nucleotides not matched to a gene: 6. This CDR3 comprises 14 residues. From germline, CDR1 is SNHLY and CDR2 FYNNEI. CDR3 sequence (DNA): TGTGCCAGCAGTGAAGGGGGACTAGCGGGAGTAGGATTCTTC. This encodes CASSEGGLAGVGFF.

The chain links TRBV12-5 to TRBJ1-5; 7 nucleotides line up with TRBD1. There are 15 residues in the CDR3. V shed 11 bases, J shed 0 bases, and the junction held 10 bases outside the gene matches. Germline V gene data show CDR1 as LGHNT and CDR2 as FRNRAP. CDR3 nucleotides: TGTGCTCCAAGACGGACAGGCCATAGCAATCAGCCCCAGCATTTT. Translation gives CAPRRTGHSNQPQHF.

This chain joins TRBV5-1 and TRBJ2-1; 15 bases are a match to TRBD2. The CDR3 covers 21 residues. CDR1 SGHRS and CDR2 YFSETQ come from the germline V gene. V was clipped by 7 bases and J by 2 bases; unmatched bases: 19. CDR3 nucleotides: TGCGCCAGCCGCCCGGGACTAGCGGGAGGTGCGCCCAGCGCTGCCTACAATGAGCAGTTCTTC. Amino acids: CASRPGLAGGAPSAAYNEQFF.

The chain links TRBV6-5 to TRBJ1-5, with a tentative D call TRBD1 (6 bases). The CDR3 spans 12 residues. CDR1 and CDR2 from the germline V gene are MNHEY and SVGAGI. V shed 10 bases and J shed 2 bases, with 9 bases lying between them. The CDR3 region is CATPGGNQPQHF. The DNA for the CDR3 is TGTGCCACCCCAGGGGGCAATCAGCCCCAGCATTTT.

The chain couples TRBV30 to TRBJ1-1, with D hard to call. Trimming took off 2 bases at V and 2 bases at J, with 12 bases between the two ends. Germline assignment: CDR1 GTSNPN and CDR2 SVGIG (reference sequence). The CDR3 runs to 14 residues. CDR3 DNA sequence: TGTGCCTGGAGTCCCATTGGGCGAAACACTGAAGCTTTCTTT. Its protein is CAWSPIGRNTEAFF.

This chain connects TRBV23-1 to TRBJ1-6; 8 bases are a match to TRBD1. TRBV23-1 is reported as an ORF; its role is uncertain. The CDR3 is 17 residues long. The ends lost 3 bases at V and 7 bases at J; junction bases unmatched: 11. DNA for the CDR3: TGCGCCAGCAGTCAGCCCGGGACAGGAGCCAGAAATTCACCCCTCCACTTT. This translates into CASSQPGTGARNSPLHF.

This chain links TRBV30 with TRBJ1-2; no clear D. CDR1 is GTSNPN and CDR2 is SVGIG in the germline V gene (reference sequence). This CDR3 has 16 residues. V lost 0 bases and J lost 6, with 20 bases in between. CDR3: CAWSVRLIGGFDGYTF. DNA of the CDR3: TGTGCCTGGAGTGTTCGTCTGATTGGAGGGTTTGATGGCTACACCTTC. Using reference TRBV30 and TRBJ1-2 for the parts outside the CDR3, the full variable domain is SQTIHQWPATLVQPVGSPLSLECTVEGTSNPNLYWYRQAAGRGLQLLFYSVGIGQISSEVPQNLSASRPQDRQFILSSKKLLLSDSGFYLCAWSVRLIGGFDGYTFGSGTRLTVV.

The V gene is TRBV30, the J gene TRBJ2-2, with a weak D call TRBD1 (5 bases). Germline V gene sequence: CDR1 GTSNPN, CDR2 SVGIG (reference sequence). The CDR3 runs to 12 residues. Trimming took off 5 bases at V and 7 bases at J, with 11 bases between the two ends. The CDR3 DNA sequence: TGTGCCTGGGCGACAGTCATCGGGGAGCTGTTTTTT. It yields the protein CAWATVIGELFF. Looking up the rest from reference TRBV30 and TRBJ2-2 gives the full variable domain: SQTIHQWPATLVQPVGSPLSLECTVEGTSNPNLYWYRQAAGRGLQLLFYSVGIGQISSEVPQNLSASRPQDRQFILSSKKLLLSDSGFYLCAWATVIGELFFGEGSRLTVL.

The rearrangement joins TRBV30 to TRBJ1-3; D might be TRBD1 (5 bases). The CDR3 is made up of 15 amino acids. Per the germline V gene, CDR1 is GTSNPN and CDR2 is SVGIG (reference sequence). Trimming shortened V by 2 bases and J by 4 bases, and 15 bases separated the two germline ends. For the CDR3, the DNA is TGTGCCTGGAGTCGTCCCAGGGCGAGGGGAAACACCATATATTTT. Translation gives CAWSRPRARGNTIYF.

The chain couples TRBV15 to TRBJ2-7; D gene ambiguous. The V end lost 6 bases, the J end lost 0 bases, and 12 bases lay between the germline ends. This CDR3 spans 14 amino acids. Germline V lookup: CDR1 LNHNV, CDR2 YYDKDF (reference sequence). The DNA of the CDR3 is TGTGCCACCAGTACCGGGTCAAACTCCTACGAGCAGTACTTC. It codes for CATSTGSNSYEQYF.